Listed below are T cell receptor beta chains from one sample, sequenced in a study of cytomegalovirus exposure and HLA in healthy donors. The protocol was immunoSEQ multiplex PCR, while the TCRdb copy is restricted to in-frame clones and leaves out a portion. The sample has some 190,000 clones, about 9% seen once; the top ten hold 1% to 1.5%. Material: PBMCs. These TCRs come from a woman aged 30 to 39 in good health and CMV-seropositive. The CDR3 runs from the conserved cysteine through the conserved F or W.

>TRBJ1-1|TRBV5-1
CASSLVAGGPTEAFF
>TRBJ1-2|TRBV6-1
CASTRQGGDGYTF
>TRBJ1-1|TRBV9
CASSVVPGGMNTEAFF
>TRBJ1-2|TRBV4-1
CASSLPAQGVYGYTF
>TRBJ1-3|TRBV7-9
CASSPTDRGSGNTIYF
>TRBJ1-5|TRBV9
CASSGARGTGAGQPQHF
>TRBJ2-2|TRBV9
CASSGTGAVGELFF
>TRBJ2-7|TRBV19
CASSALGGYEQYF
>TRBJ1-5|TRBV4-1
CASSQETRLQPQHF
>TRBJ1-1|TRBV2
CASSAWTGEGTEAFF
>TRBJ1-5|TRBV19
CASSISGRGDQPQHF
>TRBJ1-2|TRBV11-2
CASSRDRGRGYTF
>TRBJ2-5|TRBV5-1
CASSTLAGLGETQYF
>TRBJ2-5|TRBV6-5
CASSYGGGKETQYF
>TRBJ2-7|TRBV14
CASSQPGGKGEQYF
>TRBJ2-5|TRBV30
CAWSGWLAGGQETQYF
>TRBJ2-7|TRBV5-4
CASSFRGPYEQYF
>TRBJ2-2|TRBV7-9
CASSLGPTGELFF
>TRBJ1-5|TRBV7-8
CASSQSRGPGNQPQHF
>TRBJ1-4|TRBV5-6
CASSLVGGATTNEKLFF
>NA|TRBV7-9
CASSLGRTVSGGYEQYF
>TRBJ2-3|TRBV7-9
CASSSGTGLAGGRTQYF
>TRBJ2-5|TRBV11-3
CASSLIAGGRETQYF
>TRBJ2-2|TRBV4-2
CASSQTIAGGELFF
>TRBJ2-5|TRBV11-1
CASSLGTASGETQYF
>TRBJ2-7|TRBV19
CASSRDSYEQYF
>TRBJ2-7|TRBV4-1
CASSQGRGGLAIKTYEQYF
>TRBJ2-1|TRBV4-2
CASSQEPSGYNEQFF
>TRBJ2-7|TRBV23-1
CASSHRDSGREQYF
>TRBJ2-1|TRBV11-2
CASSSLHPGTANNEQFF
>TRBJ2-2|TRBV11-2
CASSSGTGFDGELFF
>TRBJ2-3|TRBV29-1
CSVRLAGGRDTQYF
>TRBJ2-5|TRBV10-3
CAIRDRAVETQYF
>TRBJ2-3|TRBV6-1
CASRATHTQYF
>TRBJ2-1|TRBV25-1
CASSEPPLWAGGPVEQFF
>TRBJ2-7|TRBV2
CASSRDSYEQYF
>TRBJ2-1|TRBV20-1
CSAREPREQFF
>TRBJ2-3|TRBV25-1
CASSAPGDTQYF
>TRBJ1-5|TRBV18
CASSPADGQSQPQHF
>TRBJ2-5|TRBV27
CASSLMGGGETQYF
>TRBJ2-1|TRBV29-1
CSVAPGSSYNEQFF
>TRBJ1-1|TRBV2
CAGQKGLFQIKNTEAFF
>TRBJ1-2|TRBV5-4
CASSLGVGLYGYTF
>TRBJ2-7|TRBV12-5
CASGKSPGEQYF
>TRBJ1-4|TRBV7-8
CASSPNRGFREKLFF
>TRBJ1-3|TRBV18
CASSPNIQDRRDTIYF
>TRBJ2-2|TRBV28
CASSLIQGAANTGELFF
>TRBJ1-2|TRBV5-1
CASSPSPGKDYGYTF
>TRBJ2-5|TRBV7-9
CASSLRVGDSETQYF
>TRBJ1-4|TRBV4-2
CASSQEGALVTNEKLFF